Presented here are 9 T cell receptor beta chains from one specimen sequenced in a study of blood T cell repertoires in COVID-19 (dated by TCRdb to about 2020). The protocol used for the library was the immunoSEQ multiplex PCR assay. This immuneACCESS table, as held by TCRdb, lists in-frame sequences with V and J called but not all clones. Of the missing ones, under half trace to an unresolved V gene in checked studies; the others have no known cause. Recorded for this sample are 360,000 or so clones; about 90% of them occurred a single time. 2.5% to 3% of the sample belongs to the ten largest clones. Sequencing was carried out using PBMCs or T cells enriched from blood (not recorded which). All receptors come from a woman aged 25 to 39 who had recovered from COVID-19.

This sequence joins TRBV14 and TRBJ1-2; TRBD1 might be the D (6 bases). The V gene lost 3 bases and the J gene lost 7 bases, with 15 bases spanning the gap. CDR1 and CDR2 from the germline V gene are SGHDN and FVKESK. The CDR3 runs to 14 residues. The CDR3 sequence: CASSQQQGGGGYTF. DNA for the CDR3: TGTGCCAGCAGCCAGCAACAGGGTGGAGGTGGCTACACCTTC.

V usage is TRBV7-3 and J usage is TRBJ1-2; D gene uncertain. Trimming pared 5 bases from V and 0 bases from J, leaving 13 bases between. The CDR3 runs to 15 residues. Germline V CDR1 and CDR2: SGHTA, FQGTGA. CDR3 bases: TGTGCCAGCAGCGTAGTGGGAGCTCCTAACTATGGCTACACCTTC. It encodes CASSVVGAPNYGYTF.

The genes are TRBV3-1 (or the pseudogene TRBV3-2) and TRBJ1-2, with TRBD1 matching over 10 bases. J gave up 6 bases and V 2 bases, and 6 bases lay outside the gene matches. The length of the CDR3 is 15 residues. Per the germline V gene, CDR1 is LGHDT and CDR2 is YNNKEL (reference sequence). The CDR3 is CASSQRSGTGDGYTF. CDR3 sequence (DNA): TGTGCCAGCAGCCAACGATCCGGGACAGGGGATGGCTACACCTTC.

The chain has TRBV14 and TRBJ1-1; D gene uncertain. CDR1 and CDR2 from the germline V gene are SGHDN and FVKESK. CDR3 length: 15 amino acids. V was cut by 2 bases and J by 4 bases, with 14 bases left in between. The CDR3 sequence: CASSQIKLASTEAFF. CDR3 nucleotide sequence: TGTGCCAGCAGCCAAATAAAATTAGCCAGCACTGAAGCTTTCTTT.

This clone appeared a single time. The rearrangement uses TRBV6-5 and TRBJ1-5; D might be TRBD1 (5 bases). Germline loops: CDR1 MNHEY, CDR2 SVGAGI. Trimming left V 4 bases short and J 11 bases short, with 18 bases between. The CDR3 covers 14 residues. CDR3 in amino acids: CASSSDSAIQAQHF. CDR3 sequence (DNA): TGTGCCAGCAGTTCAGACAGTGCAATCCAGGCCCAGCATTTT.

The V call is TRBV29-1, the J call TRBJ1-2, with D possibly matching TRBD1 (5 bases). Germline CDR1 is SQVTM and CDR2 is ANQGSEA. The V gene lost 5 bases and the J gene lost 8 bases, with 18 bases spanning the gap. The CDR3 length is 13 residues. The CDR3 bases are TGCAGCGTTACCACTGCCGGGGGTAGAGGCTACACCTTC. Its translation: CSVTTAGGRGYTF. The full variable domain, in which reference TRBV29-1 and TRBJ1-2 provide the parts outside the CDR3, is SAVISQKPSRDICQRGTSLTIQCQVDSQVTMMFWYRQQPGQSLTLIATANQGSEATYESGFVIDKFPISRPNLTFSTLTVSNMSPEDSSIYLCSVTTAGGRGYTFGSGTRLTVV.

This clone was recorded once. CDR3 amino acids: CASSPPGTPFNEQFF. In nucleotides, the CDR3 is TGTGCCAGCAGCCCCCCCGGGACTCCTTTTAATGAGCAGTTCTTC. The chain is built from TRBV7-9 and TRBJ2-1, with a tentative D call TRBD2 (6 bases). Germline CDR1 and CDR2: SEHNR and FQNEAQ (reference sequence). V lost 5 bases and J lost 7, with 18 bases in between. The CDR3 is 15 residues long. Full variable domain (rest looked up from reference TRBV7-9 and TRBJ2-1): DTGVSQNPRHKITKRGQNVTFRCDPISEHNRLYWYRQTLGQGPEFLTYFQNEAQLEKSRLLSDRFSAERPKGSFSTLEIQRTEQGDSAMYLCASSPPGTPFNEQFFGPGTRLTVL.

The V and J genes are TRBV5-1 and TRBJ1-2; TRBD1 aligns across 8 bases. Germline loops: CDR1 SGHRS, CDR2 YFSETQ. The CDR3 covers 15 residues. The V gene end was trimmed by 5 bases and the J gene end by 2 bases; junction bases not matched to a gene: 8. The CDR3 bases are TGCGCCAGCAGGGCTGGGACAGGAGGGAACTATGGCTACACCTTC. Translation gives CASRAGTGGNYGYTF. The full variable domain, its missing parts supplied by reference TRBV5-1 and TRBJ1-2, is KAGVTQTPRYLIKTRGQQVTLSCSPISGHRSVSWYQQTPGQGLQFLFEYFSETQRNKGNFPGRFSGRQFSNSRSEMNVSTLELGDSALYLCASRAGTGGNYGYTFGSGTRLTVV.

This clone was observed a single time. The chain uses TRBV28 and TRBJ1-2; 7 nucleotides match TRBD1. In germline, CDR1 is MDHEN, CDR2 SYDVKM. The length of the CDR3 is 16 residues. Losses at the gene ends were 4 bases for V and 4 bases for J; bases not matched to a gene: 12. CDR3 nucleotide sequence: TGTGCCAGCAGTTCTCCCGGCAGGGGGTTTGTCTATGGCTACACCTTC. Protein product: CASSSPGRGFVYGYTF.